This T cell receptor beta chain is from a study of blood T cell repertoires in COVID-19. Looking at the study overall: Samples taken during acute and convalescent COVID-19 were collected in the United States, Italy and Spain.

The germline V gene encodes CDR1 SGHRS and CDR2 YFSETQ. V shed 2 bases, J shed 4 bases, and the junction held 7 bases outside the gene matches. The CDR3 sequence is 16 residues long. This clone was seen a few times. Per the authors' pipeline: Using reference gene primer amplification, nucleated cell counts were estimated. Here immunoSEQ multiplex PCR was the method, and the copy in TCRdb shows in-frame clones only, minus some. Clonal size and the V and J genes are those of that table, whereas D and trimming came from the DNA. The data contain fewer than 350,000 clones, around 81% of them singletons. The specimen was peripheral blood. The chain combines TRBV5-1 with TRBJ2-5; 11 nucleotides agree with TRBD2. This TCR was recovered from a woman aged 60 to 75 with active or convalescent COVID-19. CDR3: CASSLGSGGAAETQYF. Here the CDR3 DNA reads TGCGCCAGCAGCTTAGGTAGCGGGGGGGCCGCAGAGACCCAGTACTTC.